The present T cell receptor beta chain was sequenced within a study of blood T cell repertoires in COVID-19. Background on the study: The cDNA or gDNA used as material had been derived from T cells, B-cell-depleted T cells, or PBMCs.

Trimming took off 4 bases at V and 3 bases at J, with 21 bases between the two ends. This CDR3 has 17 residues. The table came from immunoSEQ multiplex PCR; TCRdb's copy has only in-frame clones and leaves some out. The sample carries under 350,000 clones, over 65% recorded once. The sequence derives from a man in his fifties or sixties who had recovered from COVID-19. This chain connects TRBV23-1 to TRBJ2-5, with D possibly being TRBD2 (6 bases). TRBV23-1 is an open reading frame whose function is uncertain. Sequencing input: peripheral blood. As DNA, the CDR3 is TGCGCCAGCAGTCCTCCCTGCGGGGTATGGCCAAAAGAGACCCAGTACTTC. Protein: CASSPPCGVWPKETQYF.